The source of this TCR beta chain is a study of blood T cell repertoires in COVID-19. Profiling relied on immunoSEQ multiplex PCR, and the TCRdb table lists in-frame clones only, not all of them. The repertoire holds approximately 300,000 clones, with around 87% as singletons. In its sample, this clone was seen once. Germline CDR1 and CDR2: SGHVS and FNYEAQ. V shed 5 bases and J 3 bases; nucleotides not matched to a gene: 9. The length of the CDR3 is 15 residues. The TCR originated in a woman aged 18-29 years with acute COVID-19. Sequencing was carried out using PBMCs or T cells enriched from blood (not recorded which). V and J are TRBV7-6 and TRBJ1-1, with 7 bases matching TRBD1. The CDR3 nucleotides are TGTGCCAGCAGCACCCGACAGGGCGCATACACTGAAGCTTTCTTT. It yields the protein CASSTRQGAYTEAFF. Looking up the rest from reference TRBV7-6 and TRBJ1-1 gives the full variable domain: GAGVSQSPRYKVTKRGQDVALRCDPISGHVSLYWYRQALGQGPEFLTYFNYEAQQDKSGLPNDRFSAERPEGSISTLTIQRTEQRDSAMYRCASSTRQGAYTEAFFGQGTRLTVV.